This T cell receptor (beta chain) was captured by sequencing in a study of blood T cell repertoires in COVID-19 (dated by TCRdb to about 2020). Looking at the study overall: Samples from collaborators originated in the United States, Italy and Spain and spanned both the acute and convalescent phases of COVID-19. The prospective study material was composed of cDNA or gDNA derived from T cells, B-cell-depleted T cells, or PBMCs. Subjects who had been exposed to COVID-19, were actively infected with it, or had recovered from it provided the deeply sampled blood TCRbeta repertoires that made up the dataset. The repertoires were released in a freely available public database meant as a resource for research on the immune response to SARS-CoV-2. The samples were drawn from two sources: the first 160 participants of the ongoing ImmuneRACE study, and over 1,000 subjects contributed by 6 global collaborators. A de-identified subject ID, COVID-19 status, age in years and sex were almost always included in the sample metadata. Where HLA class I and class II types were available, the types were taken from metadata supplied by the sample provider, not from assay-based typing. The study at large found these results: The quantity of clinical and demographic metadata differed by source and by participant and was supplied without curation.

The CDR3 numbers 16 residues from cysteine through phenylalanine. The retained sequence is limited to the CDR3, 48 bases, with the frame set at the first base. The junction shows trimming of 5 bases on V and 3 bases on J, and the gene matches do not reach 9 bases of it. CDR1 and CDR2, looked up from the germline V gene, are SGHVS and FNYEAQ. TCRbeta CDR3 regions were amplified from genomic DNA by means of the immunoSEQ Assay, a bias-controlled multiplex PCR. The published analysis was carried out like this. Nucleated cell counts per sample were estimated from amplification of reference gene primers within the assay. To quantify the absolute abundance of each unique TCRbeta CDR3 rearrangement, sequence reads were collapsed and filtered. Productive Simpson clonality was computed per sample as the square root of Simpson's diversity index over productive rearrangements. TCRdb's version of the immuneACCESS table is confined to in-frame rearrangements and falls short of the full clone set. An unresolved V gene accounts for under half of the shortfall where checked; the remainder is of unknown origin. That table supplies the V and J calls and clone size; D and trimming were determined from the DNA. This sample comprises 170,000 or so clones, 65% to 85% of them detected only once. The ten largest clonotypes hold about 6.7% of the sample.

As for this clone: The target of this receptor is not known. No quality values exist for individual bases; no much larger clone is one base distant.

In Seattle, one collaborating source enrolled patients while the infection was active and tracked those patients longitudinally over the course of disease. Collaborating institutions collected whole blood in K2EDTA tubes following their own protocols. For TCRbeta analysis, collaborators shipped samples in one of three forms: frozen whole blood, isolated PBMCs, or DNA extracted from either of those sample types. The chain was built from TRBV7-6 and TRBJ2-3; 9 nucleotides in the junction match TRBD2. The sequenced material came from peripheral blood. The source of this sequence is a woman aged 40-49 years with COVID-19, enrolled during active disease. In nucleotides, the sequence is TGTGCCAGCAGCGCGTCACCGGGACTAGCTACAGATACGCAGTATTTT. Its protein is CASSASPGLATDTQYF. The CDR3, completed at both ends by the reference TRBV7-6 and TRBJ2-3 genes, gives the full variable domain GAGVSQSPRYKVTKRGQDVALRCDPISGHVSLYWYRQALGQGPEFLTYFNYEAQQDKSGLPNDRFSAERPEGSISTLTIQRTEQRDSAMYRCASSASPGLATDTQYFGPGTRLTVL.